These 8 T cell receptor beta chains came from one sample sequenced in a study of T cell responses to AZD1222 COVID-19 vaccine. Repertoires were generated with immunoSEQ multiplex PCR, while TCRdb's copy carries only in-frame clones and drops some. Of about 120,000 clones listed, about 90% are singletons. Sequenced here: peripheral blood, sampled on day 0 of AZD1222 vaccination. These receptors were collected from an adult in good health.

This clone was found once. This chain joins TRBV7-2 and TRBJ1-1; D is unclear. Germline assignment: CDR1 SGHTA and CDR2 FQGNSA. The V end lost 2 bases, the J end lost 5 bases, and 9 bases lay between the germline ends. The CDR3 has 13 amino acids. CDR3 region: CASSLLRRTEAFF. The CDR3 DNA sequence: TGTGCCAGCAGCTTACTCCGAAGGACTGAAGCTTTCTTT. The full variable domain, in which reference TRBV7-2 and TRBJ1-1 provide the parts outside the CDR3, is GAGVSQSPSNKVTEKGKDVELRCDPISGHTALYWYRQSLGQGLEFLIYFQGNSAPDKSGLPSDRFSAERTGGSVSTLTIQRTQQEDSAVYLCASSLLRRTEAFFGQGTRLTVV.

V and J are TRBV5-6 and TRBJ1-4; TRBD1 matches 7 bases. The germline gives CDR1 SGHDT, CDR2 YYEEEE. The V and J ends lost 3 bases and 4 bases, in that order; junction bases with no gene match: 6. This CDR3 has 15 amino acids. The CDR3 bases are TGTGCCAGCAGCTCCGAGACAGGGAATAATGAAAAACTGTTTTTT. This encodes CASSSETGNNEKLFF.

This chain connects TRBV21-1 to TRBJ2-6. TRBV21-1 corresponds to a pseudogene. The CDR3 has 19 amino acids. Here the CDR3 reads CASSKFWVLLPSGANVLTF. Here the CDR3 DNA reads TGTGCCAGCAGCAAATTCTGGGTTTTACTCCCTTCTGGGGCCAACGTCCTGACTTTC.

This clone was seen more than once but under ten times. The CDR3 region is CASNGFNQPQHF. The CDR3 nucleotides are TGTGCCAGTAATGGTTTCAATCAGCCCCAGCATTTT. J is TRBJ1-5 and V is TRBV19, with D hard to call. In germline, CDR1 is LNHDA, CDR2 SQIVND (reference sequence). The V end was cut by 7 bases, the J end by 3 bases, with 7 bases between. The CDR3 is 12 amino acids.

Only one count was recorded for this clone. The chain employs TRBV7-3 and TRBJ2-3; D gene unclear. Between the trimmed V and J ends, which lost 6 bases and 0 bases, there was a span of 10 bases. CDR3 length: 14 amino acids. In germline, CDR1 is SGHTA, CDR2 FQGTGA. The CDR3 here is CASSSGPSTDTQYF. The CDR3 DNA sequence: TGTGCCAGCAGTTCCGGACCTAGCACAGATACGCAGTATTTT.

The chain uses TRBV14 and TRBJ1-1, with no clear D. The CDR3 totals 13 residues. Germline CDR1 SGHDN, CDR2 FVKESK. V gave up 2 bases and J gave up 0 bases, with 4 bases separating them. CDR3 in DNA: TGTGCCAGCAGCCAACAAGTGAACACTGAAGCTTTCTTT. Translation gives CASSQQVNTEAFF.

V gene TRBV5-1 combines with J gene TRBJ2-7, with 9 bases lining up with TRBD1. The CDR3 sequence is 18 residues long. The V gene's germline CDR1 is SGHRS and CDR2 YFSETQ. The trim removed 2 bases at V and 0 bases at J, leaving 12 bases unmatched. CDR3 region: CASSLRGQGLINSYEQYF. The CDR3 DNA sequence: TGCGCCAGCAGCTTAAGGGGACAGGGTCTAATCAACTCCTACGAGCAGTACTTC.

This chain joins TRBV5-1 and TRBJ1-6, with no clear D. With 0 bases removed from V and 1 base from J, the gap between germline ends came to 8 bases. The CDR3 totals 16 residues. The germline V gene encodes CDR1 SGHRS and CDR2 YFSETQ. For the CDR3, the DNA is TGCGCCAGCAGCTTGGAAGGGATTTCCTATAATTCACCCCTCCACTTT. It encodes CASSLEGISYNSPLHF.